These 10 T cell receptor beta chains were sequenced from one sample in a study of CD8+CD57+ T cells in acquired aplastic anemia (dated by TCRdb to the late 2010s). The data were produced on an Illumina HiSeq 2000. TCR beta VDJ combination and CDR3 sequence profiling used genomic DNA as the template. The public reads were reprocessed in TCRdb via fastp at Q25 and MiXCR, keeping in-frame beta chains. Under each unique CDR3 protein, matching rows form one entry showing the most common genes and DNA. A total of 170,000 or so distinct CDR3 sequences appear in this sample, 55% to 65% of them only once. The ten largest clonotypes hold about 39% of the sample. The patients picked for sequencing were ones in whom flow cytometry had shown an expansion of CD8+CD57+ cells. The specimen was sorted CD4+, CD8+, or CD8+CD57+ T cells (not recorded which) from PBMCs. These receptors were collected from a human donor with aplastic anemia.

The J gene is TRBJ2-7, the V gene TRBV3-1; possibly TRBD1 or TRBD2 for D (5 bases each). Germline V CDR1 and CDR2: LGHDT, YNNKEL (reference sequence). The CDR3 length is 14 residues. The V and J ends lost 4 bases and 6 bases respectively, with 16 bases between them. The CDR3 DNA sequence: TGTGCCAGCAGCCGAGGGGTGCTCCCGGGCGAGCAGTACTTC. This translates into CASSRGVLPGEQYF.

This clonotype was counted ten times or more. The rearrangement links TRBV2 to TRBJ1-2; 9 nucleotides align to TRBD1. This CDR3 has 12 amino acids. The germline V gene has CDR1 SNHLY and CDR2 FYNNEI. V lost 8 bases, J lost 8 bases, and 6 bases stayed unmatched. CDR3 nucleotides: TGTGCCAGCGGGGACAGGGTGGTGGGCTACACCTTC. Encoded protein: CASGDRVVGYTF.

Written as DNA, the CDR3 is TGCGCCAGCAGCTTGGAGGGACCGACAGGGATCTACGAGCAGTACTTC. This encodes CASSLEGPTGIYEQYF. The chain recombines TRBV5-1 with TRBJ2-7, with TRBD1 matching 7 bases. CDR3 length equals 16 residues. V dropped 0 bases and J dropped 3; count of bases not matched to a gene: 9. Germline CDR1 is SGHRS and CDR2 is YFSETQ.

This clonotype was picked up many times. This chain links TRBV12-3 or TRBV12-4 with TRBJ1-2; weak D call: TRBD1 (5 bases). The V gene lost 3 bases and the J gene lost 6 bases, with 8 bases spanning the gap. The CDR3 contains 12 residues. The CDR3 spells CASSLRTHGYTF. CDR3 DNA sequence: TGTGCCAGCAGTTTGAGGACACATGGCTACACCTTC.

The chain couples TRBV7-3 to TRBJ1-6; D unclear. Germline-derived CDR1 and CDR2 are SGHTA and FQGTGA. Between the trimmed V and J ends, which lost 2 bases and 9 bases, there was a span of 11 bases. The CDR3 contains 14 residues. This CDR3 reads CASSLLVEGSPLHF. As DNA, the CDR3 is TGTGCCAGCAGCTTATTAGTCGAGGGTTCACCCCTCCACTTT.

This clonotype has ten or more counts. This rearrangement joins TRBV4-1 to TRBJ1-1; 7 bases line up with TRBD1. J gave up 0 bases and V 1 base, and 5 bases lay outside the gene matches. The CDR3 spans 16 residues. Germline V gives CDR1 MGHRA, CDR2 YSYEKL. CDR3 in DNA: TGCGCCAGCAGCCAAGCCCCGACAGGGATGAACACTGAAGCTTTCTTT. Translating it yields CASSQAPTGMNTEAFF.

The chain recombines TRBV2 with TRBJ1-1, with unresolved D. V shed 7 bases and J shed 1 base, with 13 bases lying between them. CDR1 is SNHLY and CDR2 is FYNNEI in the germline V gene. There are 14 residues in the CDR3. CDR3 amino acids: CASIPTVGNTEAFF. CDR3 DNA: TGTGCCAGCATTCCCACCGTGGGGAACACTGAAGCTTTCTTT.

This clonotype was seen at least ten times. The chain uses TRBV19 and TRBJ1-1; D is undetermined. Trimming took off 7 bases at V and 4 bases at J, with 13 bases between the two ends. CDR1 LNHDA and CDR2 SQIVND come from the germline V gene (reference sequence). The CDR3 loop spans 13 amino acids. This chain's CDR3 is CASTMGIGTEAFF. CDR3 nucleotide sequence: TGTGCCAGTACAATGGGGATCGGCACTGAAGCTTTCTTT. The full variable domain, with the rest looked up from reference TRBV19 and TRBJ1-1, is DGGITQSPKYLFRKEGQNVTLSCEQNLNHDAMYWYRQDPGQGLRLIYYSQIVNDFQKGDIAEGYSVSREKKESFPLTVTSAQKNPTAFYLCASTMGIGTEAFFGQGTRLTVV.

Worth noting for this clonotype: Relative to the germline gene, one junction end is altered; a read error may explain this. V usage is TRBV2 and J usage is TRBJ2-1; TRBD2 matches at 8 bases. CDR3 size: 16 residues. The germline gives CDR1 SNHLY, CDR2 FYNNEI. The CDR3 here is CAISESGLAGYNEQFF. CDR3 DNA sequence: TGTGCCATCAGTGAGTCCGGGCTAGCGGGTTACAATGAGCAGTTCTTC.

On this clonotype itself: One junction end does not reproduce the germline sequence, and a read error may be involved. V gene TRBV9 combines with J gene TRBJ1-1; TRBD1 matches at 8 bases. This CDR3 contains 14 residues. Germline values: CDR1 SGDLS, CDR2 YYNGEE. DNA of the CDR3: TGTGCCAGCAGCGTAACAGGGGGGAGCACTGAAGCTCTCTTT. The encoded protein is CASSVTGGSTEALF.